What follows are 30 T cell receptor beta chains derived from one specimen sequenced in a study of T cells in Graves' hyperthyroidism and ophthalmopathy. Authors of the study amplified TCR beta CDR3 regions from RNA transcripts. A first-round RT-PCR of the TCR CDR3 used the HTBI primer set. MiXCR, run by TCRdb on the multiplex PCR reads, gives a single entry per CDR3 protein. The table records approximately 32,000 distinct CDR3 sequences, around 50% of them present only once. Sequencing input: blood. Receptors were obtained from a woman in her forties or fifties with Graves' hyperthyroidism that later progressed to Graves' ophthalmopathy.

The rearrangement uses TRBV19 and TRBJ2-3; 9 nucleotides agree with TRBD1. The CDR3 loop spans 16 amino acids. Unmatched junction bases numbered 13, after V lost 1 base and J lost 11 bases. The germline V gene encodes CDR1 LNHDA and CDR2 SQIVND (reference sequence). The CDR3 reads CASSIAGTGTYNEQYF. The CDR3 DNA is TGTGCCAGTAGTATAGCAGGGACAGGGACGTACAATGAGCAGTATTTT.

Many counts were recorded for this clonotype. The chain carries TRBV19 and TRBJ1-1; possibly TRBD1 for D (5 bases). Looked up from germline, CDR1 is LNHDA and CDR2 is SQIVND (reference sequence). The CDR3 sequence is 14 residues long. Trimming cost V 0 bases and J 4 bases, with 9 bases left between them. CDR3 amino acids: CASSIEPGSTEAFF. The CDR3, as DNA: TGTGCCAGTAGTATAGAGCCAGGGAGCACTGAAGCTTTCTTT.

As concerns this clonotype: An end of the junction differs from the germline gene, which may be a read error. J is TRBJ1-5 and V is TRBV7-2, with a weak D call TRBD1 (6 bases). Germline CDR1 is SGHTA and CDR2 is FQGNSA. The CDR3 has 14 amino acids. The CDR3 protein is CASSQEGGNQPQHF. Here the CDR3 DNA reads TGCGCCAGCAGCCAAGAGGGGGGCAATCAGCCCCAGCATTTT.

J is TRBJ1-2 and V is TRBV5-1; tentative D call: TRBD1 (5 bases). With 0 bases removed from V and 2 bases from J, the gap between germline ends came to 8 bases. Germline V gene data show CDR1 as SGHRS and CDR2 as YFSETQ. This CDR3 has 14 amino acids. The CDR3 reads CASSLGQFNYGYTF. Here the CDR3 DNA reads TGCGCCAGCAGCTTGGGACAGTTCAACTATGGCTACACCTTC.

This clonotype was recorded at least ten times. The chain is built from TRBV6-5 and TRBJ2-5, with D perhaps being TRBD1 or TRBD2 (5 bases each). This CDR3 region has 16 residues. Germline V gives CDR1 MNHEY, CDR2 SVGAGI. V gave up 5 bases and J gave up 4 bases, with 20 bases separating them. This CDR3 reads CASSSGSGPRGETQYF. CDR3 coding DNA: TGTGCCAGCAGTAGTGGGTCAGGGCCCCGGGGAGAGACCCAGTACTTC.

This clonotype has at least ten counts. This chain uses TRBV11-3 with TRBJ2-7; D is possibly TRBD2 (5 bases). Germline V gene lookup returns CDR1 SGHNT and CDR2 YENEEA. CDR3 size: 17 residues. V lost 5 bases and J 3 bases, leaving 23 bases between the germline ends. CDR3 sequence (DNA): TGTGCCAGCAGCGGTCGGGGTACCCGGACTTACCACTACGAGCAGTACTTC. Protein product: CASSGRGTRTYHYEQYF.

The chain is built from TRBV7-6 and TRBJ2-7, with 10 bases identical to TRBD1. Looked up from germline, CDR1 is SGHVS and CDR2 is FNYEAQ. This CDR3 has 15 residues. The J segment lost 2 bases and the V segment lost 1 base, leaving 2 bases of the junction unmatched. CDR3 bases: TGTGCCAGCAGCTTAGGCGGGACAGGGGCCTACGAGCAGTACTTC. Its protein product is CASSLGGTGAYEQYF.

The J gene is TRBJ2-1, the V gene TRBV9, with 7 bases that match TRBD2. Germline V CDR1 and CDR2: SGDLS, YYNGEE. This CDR3 contains 13 residues. V gave up 4 bases and J gave up 10 bases; unmatched junction bases: 8. The CDR3 here is CASSFGPGGEQFF. For the CDR3, the DNA is TGTGCCAGCAGCTTCGGGCCCGGGGGGGAGCAGTTCTTC.

This clonotype was recorded at least ten times. The chain joins TRBV9 to TRBJ1-2; D call uncertain. CDR1 and CDR2 from the germline V gene are SGDLS and YYNGEE. The CDR3 runs 16 residues. V was pared by 4 bases and J by 5 bases, with 21 bases between. Written as DNA, the CDR3 is TGTGCCAGCAGCCCCCGGGAGGACGAGTTTCTATATGGCTACACCTTC. Translating it yields CASSPREDEFLYGYTF.

This clonotype was detected many times. The chain carries TRBV5-1 and TRBJ2-1, with 10 bases matching TRBD2. This CDR3 spans 16 amino acids. Trimming took 0 bases from V and 3 from J; bases not matched to a gene: 3. The V gene's germline CDR1 is SGHRS and CDR2 YFSETQ. CDR3 amino acids: CASSLGTSGDYNEQFF. The CDR3 DNA follows: TGCGCCAGCAGCTTGGGGACTAGCGGAGACTACAATGAGCAGTTCTTC. Variable domain in full (rest from reference TRBV5-1 and TRBJ2-1): KAGVTQTPRYLIKTRGQQVTLSCSPISGHRSVSWYQQTPGQGLQFLFEYFSETQRNKGNFPGRFSGRQFSNSRSEMNVSTLELGDSALYLCASSLGTSGDYNEQFFGPGTRLTVL.

This clonotype occurred many times. The chain uses TRBV5-1 and TRBJ2-5, with unresolved D. V gave up 5 bases and J gave up 0 bases, with 14 bases separating them. There are 15 residues in the CDR3. Germline-derived CDR1 and CDR2 are SGHRS and YFSETQ. This chain's CDR3 is CASSFGGSHQETQYF. CDR3 nucleotides: TGCGCCAGCAGTTTTGGTGGGTCTCACCAAGAGACCCAGTACTTC.

The genes are TRBV15 and TRBJ1-3; D is possibly TRBD1 (6 bases). Trimming stripped 2 bases from V and 2 bases from J, with 10 bases between. This CDR3 has 15 amino acids. The V gene's germline CDR1 is LNHNV and CDR2 YYDKDF (reference sequence). CDR3 sequence reads: CATSRFTGPGNTIYF. CDR3 in DNA: TGTGCCACCAGCAGATTTACAGGGCCTGGAAACACCATATATTTT. The full variable domain, in which reference TRBV15 and TRBJ1-3 provide the parts outside the CDR3, is DAMVIQNPRYQVTQFGKPVTLSCSQTLNHNVMYWYQQKSSQAPKLLFHYYDKDFNNEADTPDNFQSRRPNTSFCFLDIRSPGLGDTAMYLCATSRFTGPGNTIYFGEGSWLTVV.

Concerning this clonotype: A much larger clone sits a single nucleotide away, making a read error possible. The CDR3 protein is CASSPLSTGLSGNSPLHF. DNA of the CDR3: TGTGCCAGCAGCCCCCTATCAACAGGGTTGTCCGGTAATTCACCCCTCCACTTT. V usage is TRBV13 and J usage is TRBJ1-6, with D perhaps TRBD1 (6 bases). Trimming cost V 5 bases and J 6 bases, with 23 bases left between them. CDR1 and CDR2 (germline): PRHDT, FYEKMQ (reference sequence). The CDR3 sequence is 18 residues long.

The rearrangement uses TRBV20-1 and TRBJ2-1, with D uncertain. Between the trimmed V and J ends, which lost 3 bases and 0 bases, there was a span of 6 bases. The CDR3 loop spans 13 amino acids. The V gene's germline CDR1 is DFQATT and CDR2 SNEGSKA (reference sequence). The CDR3 region has the DNA TGCAGTGCTAGTTGGTTCTCCTACAATGAGCAGTTCTTC. It codes for CSASWFSYNEQFF.

This clonotype has ten or more counts. The chain has TRBV5-1 and TRBJ2-1, with TRBD2 matching 8 bases. The CDR3 extends over 15 amino acids. In germline, CDR1 is SGHRS, CDR2 YFSETQ. V shed 6 bases and J 2 bases; nucleotides not matched to a gene: 7. The CDR3: CASTPPGLAYNEQFF. The CDR3 coding sequence is TGCGCCAGCACCCCACCGGGACTAGCCTACAATGAGCAGTTCTTC.

Points on this clonotype: One end of the junction is discordant with germline, which a read error may explain. The chain is built from TRBV12-3 or TRBV12-4 and TRBJ2-1, with TRBD1 matching over 9 bases. This CDR3 is built from 14 residues. CDR3 sequence reads: CASSETGGYTEQFF. The CDR3 nucleotides read TGTGCCAGCAGCGAGACAGGGGGGTACACTGAGCAGTTCTTC.

This clonotype has ten or more counts. The chain employs TRBV7-2 and TRBJ1-4; D is possibly TRBD1 (6 bases). CDR1 is SGHTA, CDR2 FQGNSA, per germline. CDR3 size: 17 residues. V was cut by 5 bases and J by 4 bases, with 20 bases left in between. The CDR3 spells CASSPFGGGAINEKLFF. CDR3 nucleotide sequence: TGTGCCAGCAGCCCATTCGGGGGGGGCGCTATTAATGAAAAACTGTTTTTT.

This clonotype was observed a single time. The rearrangement joins TRBV24-1 to TRBJ1-1, with 9 bases that match TRBD1. This CDR3 has 13 amino acids. V lost 5 bases, J lost 12 bases, and 9 bases stayed unmatched. Germline loops: CDR1 KGHDR, CDR2 SFDVKD. CDR3 region: CATSGAGQGRSFF. Here the CDR3 DNA reads TGTGCCACCAGTGGCGCGGGACAGGGACGGTCTTTCTTT.

The CDR3 DNA sequence: TGCGCCAGCAGCTTGGGAGGGAGTTTCACAGATACGCAGTATTTT. This sequence encodes CASSLGGSFTDTQYF. This chain joins TRBV5-1 and TRBJ2-3; D perhaps matches TRBD2 (5 bases). V was cut by 0 bases and J by 2 bases, with 10 bases left in between. Germline CDR1 reads SGHRS; CDR2 reads YFSETQ. The CDR3 is made up of 15 amino acids.

This clonotype was picked up many times. This chain connects TRBV13 to TRBJ2-5; D possibly corresponds to TRBD2 (6 bases). Deletions cut 5 bases from V and 4 bases from J, with 20 bases between. This CDR3 has 16 residues. In germline, CDR1 is PRHDT, CDR2 FYEKMQ (reference sequence). The CDR3 protein is CASSRKFGGVPETQYF. CDR3 DNA sequence: TGTGCCAGCAGCCGAAAGTTCGGGGGAGTTCCAGAGACCCAGTACTTC.

This clonotype came up many times. The chain joins TRBV6-1 to TRBJ2-1, with D hard to call. CDR3 length: 13 amino acids. Germline-derived CDR1 and CDR2 are MNHNS and SASEGT. Between the trimmed V and J ends, which lost 4 bases and 4 bases, there was a span of 8 bases. This CDR3 is CASSGLWYNEQFF. In DNA form, the CDR3 reads TGTGCCAGCAGTGGATTGTGGTACAATGAGCAGTTCTTC.

This chain links TRBV4-1 with TRBJ2-5; TRBD1 is a possible D gene (6 bases). CDR1 and CDR2 from the germline V gene are MGHRA and YSYEKL. Deletions cut 3 bases from V and 9 bases from J, with 20 bases between. The CDR3 is 15 residues long. The DNA for the CDR3 is TGCGCCAGCAGCCACCTACAGGGTCCCCATCAGCCCCAGTACTTC. Translation gives CASSHLQGPHQPQYF.

V usage is TRBV7-8 and J usage is TRBJ2-7, with 8 bases that match TRBD1. Trimming at V came to 8 bases and at J to 3 bases, leaving 21 bases not matched to a gene. Germline-derived CDR1 and CDR2 are SGHVS and FQNEAQ. The CDR3 contains 18 residues. CDR3 in amino acids: CASGRQGTNGREHYEQYF. CDR3 sequence (DNA): TGTGCCAGCGGGAGACAGGGGACAAACGGACGCGAGCACTACGAGCAGTACTTC.

The sample holds many counts of this clonotype. This chain links TRBV20-1 with TRBJ2-3, with TRBD2 matching over 7 bases. Trimming cost V 4 bases and J 2 bases; bases outside gene matches: 6. Germline loops: CDR1 DFQATT, CDR2 SNEGSKA (reference sequence). This CDR3 is 14 amino acids long. CDR3 sequence (DNA): TGCAGTGCTAAGCGGGAACCCCACACAGATACGCAGTATTTT. This sequence encodes CSAKREPHTDTQYF.

This clonotype was detected many times. The chain recombines TRBV2 with TRBJ2-3, with D perhaps matching TRBD2 (5 bases). The CDR3 spans 16 residues. Per the germline V gene, CDR1 is SNHLY and CDR2 is FYNNEI. Trimming removed 1 base from V and 2 bases from J, with 13 bases in between. The CDR3 loop reads CASSEGDYHSTDTQYF. In nucleotides, the CDR3 is TGTGCCAGCAGTGAAGGAGACTACCACTCCACAGATACGCAGTATTTT.

This clonotype was seen once. The V and J genes are TRBV28 and TRBJ1-2, with TRBD1 identical over 12 bases. CDR3 length: 15 amino acids. V shed 5 bases and J 4 bases; nucleotides not matched to a gene: 5. Per germline, CDR1 MDHEN and CDR2 SYDVKM. CDR3 sequence: CASSSSGQGAYGYTF. In DNA, the CDR3 is TGTGCCAGCAGTAGTTCGGGACAGGGGGCCTATGGCTACACCTTC.

This clonotype was observed a single time. V gene TRBV5-1 combines with J gene TRBJ1-6, with D perhaps matching TRBD1 (5 bases). Trimming shortened V by 0 bases and J by 8 bases, and 12 bases separated the two germline ends. Germline lookup yields CDR1 SGHRS and CDR2 YFSETQ. The CDR3 runs to 15 residues. CDR3 residues: CASSLVAGFDSPLHF. The CDR3 DNA sequence: TGCGCCAGCAGCTTGGTTGCAGGGTTTGATTCACCCCTCCACTTT.

This clonotype occurred many times. The chain has TRBV12-3 or TRBV12-4 and TRBJ1-5; no reliable D call. The CDR3 has 13 amino acids. V shed 6 bases and J shed 4 bases, with 10 bases lying between them. The CDR3 loop reads CASSTLSNQPQHF. The DNA of the CDR3 is TGTGCCAGCAGCACCCTCTCAAATCAGCCCCAGCATTTT.

The chain has TRBV10-3 and TRBJ2-1; no clear D. CDR1 is ENHRY and CDR2 is SYGVKD in the germline V gene. This CDR3 has 13 amino acids. Between the trimmed V and J ends, which lost 8 bases and 3 bases, there was a span of 11 bases. The CDR3 loop is CAIRAWGYNEQFF. The CDR3 DNA reads as TGTGCCATCCGCGCTTGGGGCTACAATGAGCAGTTCTTC.

Many counts were recorded for this clonotype. The V gene is TRBV5-1, the J gene TRBJ2-3; 12 nucleotides match TRBD2. This CDR3 contains 18 residues. J was trimmed by 3 bases and V by 4 bases; bases with no gene match: 12. Germline V gene sequence: CDR1 SGHRS, CDR2 YFSETQ. For the CDR3, the DNA is TGCGCCAGCAGCGTCGACCATGCCGGGACTAGCGGGACAGATACGCAGTATTTT. Its translation: CASSVDHAGTSGTDTQYF.